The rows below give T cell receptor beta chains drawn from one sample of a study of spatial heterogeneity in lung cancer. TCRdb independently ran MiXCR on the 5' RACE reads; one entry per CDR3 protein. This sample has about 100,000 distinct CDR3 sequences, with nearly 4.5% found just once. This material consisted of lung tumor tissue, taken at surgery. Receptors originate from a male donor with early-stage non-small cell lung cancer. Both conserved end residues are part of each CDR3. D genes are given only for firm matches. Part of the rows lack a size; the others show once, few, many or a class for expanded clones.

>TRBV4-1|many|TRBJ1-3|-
CASSQRSGPRYF
TGCGCCAGCAGCCAAAGGTCCGGCCCCAGATATTTT
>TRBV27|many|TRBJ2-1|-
CASSLSGRALGEQFF
TGTGCCAGCAGTTTATCGGGGCGGGCACTGGGAGAGCAGTTCTTC
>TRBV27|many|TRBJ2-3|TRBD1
CASSLGGRGTQYF
TGTGCCAGCAGTTTAGGGGGCAGGGGGACGCAGTATTTT
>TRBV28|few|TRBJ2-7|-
CASSAGTHKQYF
TGTGCCAGCAGTGCGGGTACCCACAAGCAGTACTTC
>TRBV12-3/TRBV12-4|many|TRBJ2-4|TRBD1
CASRSRGLAKNIQYF
TGTGCCAGCAGATCCAGGGGGTTGGCCAAAAACATTCAGTACTTC
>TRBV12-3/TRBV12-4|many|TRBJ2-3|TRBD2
CASSLDGGVDTQYF
TGTGCCAGCAGTTTAGACGGGGGGGTGGATACGCAGTATTTT
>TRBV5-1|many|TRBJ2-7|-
CASSFQGHGTEQYF
TGCGCCAGCAGCTTTCAGGGTCATGGAACGGAGCAGTACTTC
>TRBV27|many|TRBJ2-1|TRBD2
CASSLRGVAGLEEQFF
TGTGCCAGCAGTTTAAGAGGCGTAGCGGGTTTAGAGGAGCAGTTCTTC
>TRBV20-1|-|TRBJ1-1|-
CSARDLGIWDTEAFF
TGCAGTGCTAGAGATCTAGGCATTTGGGACACTGAAGCTTTCTTT
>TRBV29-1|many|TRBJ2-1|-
CSVTSGQYNEQFF
TGCAGCGTCACCTCCGGCCAGTACAATGAGCAGTTCTTC
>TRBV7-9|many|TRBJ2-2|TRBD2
CASSLEREGTGELFF
TGTGCCAGCAGCTTGGAGCGGGAGGGCACCGGGGAGCTGTTTTTT
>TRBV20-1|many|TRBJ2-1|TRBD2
CSAPGLAEYNEQFF
TGCAGTGCCCCCGGACTAGCGGAGTACAATGAGCAGTTCTTC
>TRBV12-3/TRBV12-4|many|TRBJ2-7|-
CASSPRRARSSYEQYF
TGTGCCAGCAGCCCTAGAAGGGCGAGGAGCTCCTACGAGCAGTACTTC
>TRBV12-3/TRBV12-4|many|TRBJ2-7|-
CASSFPQGGFYEQYF
TGTGCCAGCAGTTTCCCCCAGGGGGGTTTCTACGAGCAGTACTTC
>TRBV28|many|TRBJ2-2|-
CASSLVGETGELFF
TGTGCCAGCAGTTTGGTGGGAGAGACCGGGGAGCTGTTTTTT
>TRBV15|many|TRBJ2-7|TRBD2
CATSRDWASGRAFADSYEQYF
TGTGCCACCAGCAGAGATTGGGCTAGCGGGAGGGCCTTTGCCGACTCCTACGAGCAGTACTTC
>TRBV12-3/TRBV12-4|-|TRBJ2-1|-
CASSSRLSPISSYNEQFF
TGTGCCAGCAGCTCAAGACTAAGTCCGATTAGCTCCTACAATGAGCAGTTCTTC
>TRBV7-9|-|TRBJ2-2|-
CASSLAYLGNTGELFF
TGTGCCAGCAGCTTAGCCTACCTGGGGAACACCGGGGAGCTGTTTTTT
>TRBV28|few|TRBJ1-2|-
CASSFEKGRTNYGYTF
TGTGCCAGCAGTTTCGAGAAAGGGCGGACTAACTATGGCTACACCTTC
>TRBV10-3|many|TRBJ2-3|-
CAITNDNTDTQYF
TGTGCCATCACGAACGACAACACAGATACGCAGTATTTT
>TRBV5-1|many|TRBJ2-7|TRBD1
CASSFQGAQIYEQYF
TGCGCCAGCAGCTTTCAGGGGGCGCAAATCTACGAGCAGTACTTC
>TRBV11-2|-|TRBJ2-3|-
CASSQRAGRMTDTQYF
TGTGCCAGCAGCCAGCGGGCGGGGAGGATGACAGATACGCAGTATTTT
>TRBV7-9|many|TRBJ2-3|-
CASSPTPTDSTDTQYF
TGTGCCAGCAGCCCTACACCTACCGACAGCACAGATACGCAGTATTTT
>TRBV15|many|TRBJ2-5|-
CATSRGTGQETQYF
TGTGCCACCAGCAGAGGAACAGGTCAAGAGACCCAGTACTTC
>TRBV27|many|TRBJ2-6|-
CASRGFGSGANVLTF
TGTGCCAGCAGGGGATTCGGCTCTGGGGCCAACGTCCTGACTTTC
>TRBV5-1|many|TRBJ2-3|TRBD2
CASSYTSGSITDTQYF
TGCGCCAGCAGCTACACTAGCGGGAGTATTACAGATACGCAGTATTTT
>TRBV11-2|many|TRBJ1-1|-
CASSLTSAPRWGGFF
TGTGCCAGCAGCTTAACATCCGCACCCAGGTGGGGTGGTTTCTTT
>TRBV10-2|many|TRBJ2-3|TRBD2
CASRTGGPIAQYF
TGCGCCAGCAGGACGGGAGGGCCTATTGCGCAGTATTTT
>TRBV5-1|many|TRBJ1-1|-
CASSLRDPLPTEAFF
TGCGCCAGCAGCTTGCGGGACCCCCTGCCCACTGAAGCTTTCTTT
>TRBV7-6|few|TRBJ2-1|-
CASSLVSNGAGAVQFF
TGTGCCAGCAGCTTAGTTAGTAATGGGGCAGGGGCCGTCCAGTTCTTC
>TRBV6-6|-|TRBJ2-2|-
CASSKPGHRNGELFF
TGTGCCAGCAGTAAACCGGGACATAGAAACGGGGAGCTGTTTTTT
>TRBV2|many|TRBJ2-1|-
CASSLERTYNNEQFF
TGTGCCAGCAGTTTAGAAAGAACCTATAACAATGAGCAGTTCTTC
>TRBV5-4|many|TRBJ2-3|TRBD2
CASSLRAGGTDTQYF
TGTGCCAGCAGCTTGAGAGCGGGAGGTACAGATACGCAGTATTTT
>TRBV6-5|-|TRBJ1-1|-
CASRKGHRDTEAFF
TGTGCCAGCAGGAAGGGACACAGGGACACTGAAGCTTTCTTT
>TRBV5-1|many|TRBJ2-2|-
CASLEGPWNTGELFF
TGCGCCAGCCTTGAGGGACCATGGAACACCGGGGAGCTGTTTTTT
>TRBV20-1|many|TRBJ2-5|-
CSASFSTTILQETQYF
TGCAGTGCTAGTTTCAGCACAACAATTCTTCAAGAGACCCAGTACTTC
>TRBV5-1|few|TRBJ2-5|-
CASSAEGGAETQYF
TGCGCCAGCAGCGCGGAAGGGGGGGCAGAGACCCAGTACTTC
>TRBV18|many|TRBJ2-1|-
CASSPTTNGEQFF
TGTGCCAGCTCTCCCACCACGAACGGTGAGCAGTTCTTC
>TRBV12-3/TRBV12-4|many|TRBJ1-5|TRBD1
CASSPDRGRGQPQHF
TGTGCCAGCAGCCCCGACAGGGGGCGCGGGCAGCCCCAGCATTTT
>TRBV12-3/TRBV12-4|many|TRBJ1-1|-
CASRLDSSGAFF
TGTGCCAGCAGATTGGACAGTTCCGGAGCTTTCTTT
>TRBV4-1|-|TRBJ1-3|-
CASSQGLYGISSGNTIYF
TGCGCCAGCAGCCAAGGCCTGTATGGGATTAGCTCTGGAAACACCATATATTTT
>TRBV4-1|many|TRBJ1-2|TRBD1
CASSQDETGLGGYTF
TGCGCCAGCAGCCAAGATGAGACAGGGCTTGGTGGCTACACCTTC
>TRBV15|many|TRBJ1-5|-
CATSRDRDRQPQHF
TGTGCCACCAGCAGAGATAGGGATCGGCAGCCCCAGCATTTT
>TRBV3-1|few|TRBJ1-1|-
CASSQDPWARMNTEAFF
TGTGCCAGCAGCCAAGATCCTTGGGCCCGAATGAACACTGAAGCTTTCTTT
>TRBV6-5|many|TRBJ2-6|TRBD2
CASSTAGGPFSGANVLTF
TGTGCCAGCAGTACCGCGGGGGGCCCTTTCTCTGGGGCCAACGTCCTGACTTTC
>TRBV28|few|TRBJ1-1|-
CASSSGVLTEAFF
TGTGCCAGCAGTTCAGGAGTTCTGACTGAAGCTTTCTTT
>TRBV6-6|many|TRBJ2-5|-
CASSYAQALQETQYF
TGTGCCAGCAGTTACGCACAGGCCCTCCAAGAGACCCAGTACTTC
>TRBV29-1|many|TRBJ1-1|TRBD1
CSVVRGQRGTEAFF
TGCAGCGTTGTCAGGGGGCAGAGGGGGACTGAAGCTTTCTTT
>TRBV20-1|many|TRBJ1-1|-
CSASPGRETEAFF
TGCAGTGCCTCGCCCGGGCGGGAGACTGAAGCTTTCTTT
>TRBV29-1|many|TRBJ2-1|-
CSAGFPVAGGDKDEQFF
TGCAGCGCTGGATTTCCTGTCGCAGGGGGGGACAAGGACGAGCAGTTCTTC
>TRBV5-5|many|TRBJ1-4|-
CASSLGGSWFRREKLFF
TGTGCCAGCAGCTTGGGGGGCAGCTGGTTCAGGAGAGAAAAACTGTTTTTT
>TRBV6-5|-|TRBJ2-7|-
CASSLRAGPYEQYF
TGTGCCAGCAGCCTAAGAGCAGGTCCCTACGAGCAGTACTTC
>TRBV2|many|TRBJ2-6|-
CASSSSGANVLTF
TGTGCCAGCAGTTCCTCTGGGGCCAACGTCCTGACTTTC
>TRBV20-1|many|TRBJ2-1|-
CSARINGPTYNEQFF
TGCAGTGCTAGGATTAACGGGCCCACCTACAATGAGCAGTTCTTC
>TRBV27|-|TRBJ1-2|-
CASSLGEGRGYTF
TGTGCCAGCTCATTGGGGGAGGGGCGCGGCTACACCTTC
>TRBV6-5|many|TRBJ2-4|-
CASSYSKWQGKNIQYF
TGTGCCAGCAGTTACTCGAAGTGGCAGGGGAAAAACATTCAGTACTTC
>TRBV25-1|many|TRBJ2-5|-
CASSGRGHQETQYF
TGTGCCAGCAGTGGGCGGGGACATCAAGAGACCCAGTACTTC
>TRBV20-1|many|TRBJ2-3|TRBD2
CSASSRGGLTDTQYF
TGCAGTGCTAGTTCTCGCGGGGGGCTCACAGATACGCAGTATTTT